One and the same sample provided the 17 T cell receptor beta chains below, sequenced in a study of blood T cells in healthy people across ages. A sample-barcoded 5' primer and a J-beta primer mix were used in a second PCR of about 7 to 12 cycles. TCRdb re-called the 5' RACE reads with MiXCR, one entry per CDR3 protein. The repertoire holds about 1.5 million distinct CDR3 sequences, roughly two fifths seen once, with 4% in the top ten. Input material: blood. The source of these receptors is a woman aged 18-29 years in good health.

The chain is built from TRBV12-3 or TRBV12-4 and TRBJ1-2, with 7 bases lining up with TRBD1. This CDR3 region has 13 residues. Trimming cost V 7 bases and J 6 bases; bases outside gene matches: 8. DNA of the CDR3: TGTGCCAGCACCAAACAGGGGACACATGGCTACACCTTC. As protein: CASTKQGTHGYTF.

The genes are TRBV14 and TRBJ2-7; D not resolved. V lost 0 bases and J lost 5, with 11 bases in between. The germline V gene has CDR1 SGHDN and CDR2 FVKESK. The length of the CDR3 is 14 residues. CDR3 sequence reads: CASSQDFNTDEQYF. The CDR3 DNA reads as TGTGCCAGCAGCCAAGATTTTAACACGGACGAGCAGTACTTC.

V gene TRBV19 combines with J gene TRBJ2-5; 7 bases match TRBD1. The J call is uncertain, as TRBJ2-7 better fits the DNA end. Looked up from germline, CDR1 is LNHDA and CDR2 is SQIVND (reference sequence). The CDR3 has 16 residues. The DNA of the CDR3 is TGTGCCAGTAGTATCCAACGGGACAGTCCCGAGGACGAGCAGTACTTC. Its protein is CASSIQRDSPEDEQYF.

The chain joins TRBV19 to TRBJ2-7, with D perhaps assigned TRBD1 or TRBD2 (5 bases each). CDR3 size: 13 residues. Germline CDR1 is LNHDA and CDR2 is SQIVND (reference sequence). The V and J ends lost 3 bases and 3 bases respectively, with 9 bases between them. Here the CDR3 reads CASSMIGGYEQYF. DNA of the CDR3: TGTGCCAGTAGTATGATTGGGGGCTACGAGCAGTACTTC.

This chain uses TRBV24-1 with TRBJ2-3; no clear D. The CDR3 has 13 amino acids. Trimming pared 5 bases from V and 6 bases from J, leaving 11 bases between. The germline gives CDR1 KGHDR, CDR2 SFDVKD. CDR3 region: CATSAPHEDTQYF. The CDR3 nucleotides are TGTGCCACCAGTGCCCCGCATGAGGATACGCAGTATTTT.

This clonotype has a handful of counts. The chain is built from TRBV4-3 and TRBJ2-7; a weak D match, TRBD1 (7 bases). Trimming stripped 0 bases from V and 3 bases from J, with 15 bases between. Germline V gene sequence: CDR1 LGHNA, CDR2 YSLEER. There are 16 residues in the CDR3. Here the CDR3 reads CASSQDQWQGGYEQYF. CDR3 nucleotides: TGCGCCAGCAGCCAAGATCAGTGGCAGGGGGGCTACGAGCAGTACTTC.

The gene calls are TRBV25-1 and TRBJ2-1, with D perhaps TRBD2 (7 bases). CDR1 and CDR2 (germline): MGHDK, SYGVNS. This CDR3 contains 16 residues. The V and J ends lost 3 bases and 13 bases respectively, with 25 bases between them. The CDR3 sequence is CASSDVGGLAEETQFF. DNA for the CDR3: TGTGCCAGCAGTGATGTGGGGGGCCTAGCGGAAGAGACCCAGTTCTTC.

This clonotype has only a few counts. J is TRBJ2-3 and V is TRBV20-1; 7 bases are shared with TRBD1. The CDR3 loop spans 14 amino acids. The trim removed 4 bases at V and 2 bases at J, leaving 6 bases unmatched. The germline CDR1 and CDR2 sequences are DFQATT and SNEGSKA (reference sequence). In DNA form, the CDR3 reads TGCAGTGCTACCGACAGGGCAATCACAGATACGCAGTATTTT. Protein: CSATDRAITDTQYF.

At least ten counts were recorded for this clonotype. The chain is built from TRBV12-3 or TRBV12-4 and TRBJ1-5, with D maybe TRBD1 (6 bases). The germline V and J ends were trimmed by 5 bases and 9 bases, with 11 bases remaining between them. This CDR3 comprises 12 residues. Written as DNA, the CDR3 is TGTGCCAGCAGTCCTACGGACAGGCCCCAGCATTTT. This translates into CASSPTDRPQHF.

This clonotype was seen a few times. The V and J genes are TRBV20-1 and TRBJ1-5; perhaps TRBD1 as D (6 bases). Germline values: CDR1 DFQATT, CDR2 SNEGSKA (reference sequence). CDR3 length: 14 amino acids. The V end lost 5 bases, the J end lost 2 bases, and 13 bases lay between the germline ends. In DNA, the CDR3 is TGCAGTGCTTTGCGGGGGGCAGGCAATCAGCCCCAGCATTTT. Translation gives CSALRGAGNQPQHF.

The chain joins TRBV6-2 or TRBV6-3 to TRBJ2-2; possibly TRBD1 for D (6 bases). V was cut by 6 bases and J by 1 base, with 15 bases left in between. This CDR3 has 16 amino acids. CDR1 and CDR2 from the germline V gene are MNHEY and SVGEGT. CDR3 amino acids: CASSRRAQGNTGELFF. CDR3 nucleotide sequence: TGTGCCAGCAGCCGTCGCGCACAGGGGAACACCGGGGAGCTGTTTTTT.

This chain connects TRBV29-1 to TRBJ2-7, with TRBD2 as a possible D gene (6 bases). The CDR3 extends over 13 amino acids. V was shortened by 6 bases and J by 1 base, with 13 bases between the two germline ends. Germline lookup yields CDR1 SQVTM and CDR2 ANQGSEA. The CDR3 DNA sequence: TGCAGCGTGTACCGGGACTTTTCCTACGAGCAGTACTTC. Its translation: CSVYRDFSYEQYF.

In its sample, this clonotype was seen a few times. This chain joins TRBV9 and TRBJ2-3; no reliable D call. V was clipped by 0 bases and J by 3 bases, with 8 bases between them. Germline V gene sequence: CDR1 SGDLS, CDR2 YYNGEE. The CDR3 is made up of 14 amino acids. Written as DNA, the CDR3 is TGTGCCAGCAGCGTAGAGGGCATGACAGATACGCAGTATTTT. Amino acid sequence: CASSVEGMTDTQYF. Full variable domain (outside the CDR3, taken from reference TRBV9 and TRBJ2-3): DSGVTQTPKHLITATGQRVTLRCSPRSGDLSVYWYQQSLDQGLQFLIQYYNGEERAKGNILERFSAQQFPDLHSELNLSSLELGDSALYFCASSVEGMTDTQYFGPGTRLTVL.

This rearrangement joins TRBV5-1 to TRBJ1-1, with no clear D. Trimming removed 6 bases at V and 8 bases at J, with 11 bases between. The CDR3 sequence is 11 residues long. Germline V CDR1 and CDR2: SGHRS, YFSETQ. The CDR3 reads CASTFGGEAFF. In DNA form, the CDR3 reads TGCGCCAGCACCTTCGGTGGGGAAGCTTTCTTT. Filled out from reference TRBV5-1 and TRBJ1-1, the complete variable domain reads KAGVTQTPRYLIKTRGQQVTLSCSPISGHRSVSWYQQTPGQGLQFLFEYFSETQRNKGNFPGRFSGRQFSNSRSEMNVSTLELGDSALYLCASTFGGEAFFGQGTRLTVV.

This clonotype came up a few times. This chain links TRBV20-1 with TRBJ2-1, with D tentatively TRBD1 (5 bases). The end of the DNA is better explained by TRBJ2-7, so the J call may be wrong. This CDR3 comprises 15 residues. Per the germline V gene, CDR1 is DFQATT and CDR2 is SNEGSKA (reference sequence). The CDR3 reads CSGYRLPLSYNEQYF. The CDR3 nucleotides are TGCAGTGGTTACAGGTTACCCCTCTCCTACAATGAGCAGTACTTC.

This chain joins TRBV20-1 and TRBJ1-1; unclear D gene. The CDR3 consists of 13 residues. The V end was cut by 6 bases, the J end by 1 base, with 12 bases between. Germline assignment: CDR1 DFQATT and CDR2 SNEGSKA (reference sequence). The CDR3 sequence: CSAPSSPNTEAFF. The CDR3 DNA reads as TGCAGTGCCCCTTCTAGTCCGAACACTGAAGCTTTCTTT.

This clonotype was recorded a few times. The rearrangement uses TRBV27 and TRBJ1-1; D not resolved. The CDR3 has 17 amino acids. V was clipped by 4 bases and J by 3 bases, with 21 bases between them. Germline values: CDR1 MNHEY, CDR2 SMNVEV (reference sequence). CDR3 protein: CASSSKGGPAGYTEAFF. The CDR3 DNA is TGTGCCAGCAGTTCCAAGGGAGGGCCGGCGGGTTACACTGAAGCTTTCTTT.